This T cell receptor beta chain was identified during a study of cytomegalovirus exposure and HLA in healthy donors. The study's findings and limits: In a later analysis, HLA-associated TCR beta chains were more clonally expanded than equally common others. TCR beta V- and J-gene trimming, according to a later analysis, was linked to a missense DCLRE1C variant.

As concerns this clone: Its cognate antigen is unknown.

The germline V gene encodes CDR1 SGHRS and CDR2 YFSETQ. V dropped 3 bases and J dropped 1; count of bases not matched to a gene: 9. The CDR3 has 18 amino acids. PCR employed 60 Vbeta and 13 Jbeta primers. The method was immunoSEQ multiplex PCR; TCRdb's version includes in-frame clones alone and lacks a portion of them. Among about 160,000 clones listed, 80% were seen once. The source of this sequence is a man aged 25-45 years in good health and CMV-seronegative. The chain employs TRBV5-1 and TRBJ2-7; 14 bases match TRBD2. The sequenced material came from PBMCs. The CDR3 DNA reads TGCGCCAGCAGCTCCGGACTAGCGGGGGGCCGACTTTCCTACGAGCAGTACTTC. This gives the protein CASSSGLAGGRLSYEQYF.